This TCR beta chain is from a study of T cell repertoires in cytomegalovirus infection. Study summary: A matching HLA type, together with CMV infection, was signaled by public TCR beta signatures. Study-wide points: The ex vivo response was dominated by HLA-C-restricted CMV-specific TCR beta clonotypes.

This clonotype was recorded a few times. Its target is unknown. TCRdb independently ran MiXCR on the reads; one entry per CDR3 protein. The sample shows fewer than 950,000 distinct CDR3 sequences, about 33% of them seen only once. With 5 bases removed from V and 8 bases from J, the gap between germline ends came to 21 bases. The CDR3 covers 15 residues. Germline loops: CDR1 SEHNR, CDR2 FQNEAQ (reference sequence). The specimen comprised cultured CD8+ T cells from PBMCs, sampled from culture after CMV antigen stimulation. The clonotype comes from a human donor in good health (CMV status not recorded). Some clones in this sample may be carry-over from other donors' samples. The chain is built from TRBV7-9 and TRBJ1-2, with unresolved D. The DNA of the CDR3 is TGTGCCAGCAGCGGAGGCATCCCGATCTTCGGAGGCTACACCTTC. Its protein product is CASSGGIPIFGGYTF.